This entry lists 31 T cell receptor beta chains sequenced from one sample in a study of cytomegalovirus exposure and HLA in healthy donors. Primers for the PCR totalled 60 Vbeta and 13 Jbeta. Profiling relied on immunoSEQ multiplex PCR, and the TCRdb table lists in-frame clones only, not all of them. Of over 150,000 clones listed, 70% to 85% are singletons. The sequencing input was PBMCs. The receptor set was obtained from a man in his forties in good health and CMV-seronegative.

The gene calls are TRBV7-6 and TRBJ2-5; 7 bases are a match to TRBD1. Germline CDR1 SGHVS, CDR2 FNYEAQ. The CDR3 runs 14 residues. The V gene end was trimmed by 4 bases and the J gene end by 5 bases; junction bases not matched to a gene: 7. The CDR3 bases are TGTGCCAGCAGCTATTACGAGGGGGCGGAGACCCAGTACTTC. Amino acids: CASSYYEGAETQYF.

This rearrangement joins TRBV19 to TRBJ2-2; possible D gene TRBD1, 5 bases. In germline, CDR1 is LNHDA, CDR2 SQIVND (reference sequence). Between the trimmed V and J ends, which lost 2 bases and 1 base, there was a span of 11 bases. The CDR3 runs to 16 residues. In DNA form, the CDR3 reads TGTGCCAGTAGTATAAGGGGTCAGAAGAACACCGGGGAGCTGTTTTTT. It yields the protein CASSIRGQKNTGELFF.

About this clone: Sequence at one end of the junction differs from germline and may be a read error. The rearrangement uses TRBV7-3 and TRBJ1-6; D is perhaps TRBD1 (6 bases). CDR1 SGHTA and CDR2 FQGTGA come from the germline V gene. The CDR3 has 16 amino acids. CDR3 DNA: TGTGCTAGCAGCTTAAAAAGGCGCCAGGGGCATTCAGCCCTCCACTTT. Protein product: CASSLKRRQGHSALHF.

This chain links TRBV7-6 with TRBJ2-1; D may be TRBD1 (6 bases). The V gene's germline CDR1 is SGHVS and CDR2 FNYEAQ. The V and J ends lost 5 bases and 5 bases respectively, with 16 bases between them. CDR3 size: 15 residues. This chain's CDR3 is CASSRLGPGDNEQFF. CDR3 DNA sequence: TGTGCCAGCAGCCGGCTAGGGCCAGGGGACAATGAGCAGTTCTTC.

The genes are TRBV7-2 and TRBJ1-1; D ambiguous. Looked up from germline, CDR1 is SGHTA and CDR2 is FQGNSA. Trimming left V 1 base short and J 11 bases short, with 14 bases between. The CDR3 extends over 13 amino acids. The CDR3 spells CASSLVGPEEAFF. CDR3 nucleotide sequence: TGTGCCAGCAGCTTAGTGGGTCCGGAGGAGGCTTTCTTT.

The chain links TRBV9 to TRBJ2-1, with 8 positions matching TRBD2. Trimming took 0 bases from V and 2 from J; bases not matched to a gene: 4. CDR1 is SGDLS and CDR2 is YYNGEE in the germline V gene. This CDR3 has 16 residues. The CDR3 bases are TGTGCCAGCAGCGTAGCCGGCGGGGGGACCTACAATGAGCAGTTCTTC. Encoded protein: CASSVAGGGTYNEQFF. The full variable domain, its missing parts supplied by reference TRBV9 and TRBJ2-1, is DSGVTQTPKHLITATGQRVTLRCSPRSGDLSVYWYQQSLDQGLQFLIQYYNGEERAKGNILERFSAQQFPDLHSELNLSSLELGDSALYFCASSVAGGGTYNEQFFGPGTRLTVL.

The chain joins TRBV5-6 to TRBJ1-1; D remains ambiguous. The CDR3 has 12 residues. V lost 2 bases and J lost 4, with 6 bases in between. CDR1 and CDR2 from the germline V gene are SGHDT and YYEEEE. This CDR3 is CASSFVLTEAFF. Here the CDR3 DNA reads TGTGCCAGCAGCTTTGTTCTCACTGAAGCTTTCTTT.

V usage is TRBV6-5 and J usage is TRBJ2-5; TRBD1 might be the D (6 bases). The J call could be wrong; TRBJ2-7 is a better fit for the DNA end. Germline V gene sequence: CDR1 MNHEY, CDR2 SVGAGI. This CDR3 comprises 15 residues. The CDR3: CASRTVPGSAYEQYF. The CDR3 DNA is TGTGCCAGCCGGACAGTCCCCGGGTCAGCTTACGAGCAGTACTTC.

This chain uses TRBV21-1 with TRBJ1-5. TRBV21-1 has pseudogene status. This CDR3 has 15 amino acids. Here the CDR3 DNA reads TGTGCCAGCAGCAAAGTTCTCGCTATCGGTCAGCCCCAGCATTTT. The encoded protein is CASSKVLAIGQPQHF.

The CDR3 loop is CASRGQPMSPLHF. CDR3 bases: TGTGCCAGCAGGGGACAGCCCATGTCACCCCTCCACTTT. The chain employs TRBV6-5 and TRBJ1-6; 7 bases line up with TRBD1. V dropped 6 bases and J dropped 10; count of bases not matched to a gene: 6. Per germline, CDR1 MNHEY and CDR2 SVGAGI. CDR3 size: 13 residues.

This chain uses TRBV5-1 with TRBJ2-1; TRBD2 aligns across 15 bases. The J segment lost 0 bases and the V segment lost 2 bases, leaving 6 bases of the junction unmatched. Per germline, CDR1 SGHRS and CDR2 YFSETQ. The CDR3 length is 19 residues. This chain's CDR3 is CASSFNPGLAGGSYNEQFF. CDR3 bases: TGCGCCAGCAGCTTCAACCCGGGACTAGCGGGGGGCTCCTACAATGAGCAGTTCTTC.

The rearrangement uses TRBV6-1 and TRBJ1-2, with TRBD1 matching over 9 bases. The CDR3 consists of 16 residues. V trimming: 3 bases; J trimming: 1 base; junction bases outside the gene matches: 6. From germline, CDR1 is MNHNS and CDR2 SASEGT. The CDR3 DNA is TGTGCCAGCAGTGATCTCGACAGGGGGTTTAACTATGGCTACACCTTC. Amino acids: CASSDLDRGFNYGYTF.

CDR3 protein: CASSLGGNSYNEQFF. CDR3 nucleotide sequence: TGTGCCAGCAGCCTAGGGGGAAACTCCTACAATGAGCAGTTCTTC. The rearrangement joins TRBV2 to TRBJ2-1, with a weak D call TRBD1 (6 bases). Germline-derived CDR1 and CDR2 are SNHLY and FYNNEI. The CDR3 sequence is 15 residues long. V gave up 6 bases and J gave up 0 bases, with 12 bases separating them.

This rearrangement joins TRBV27 to TRBJ1-2; TRBD1 matches at 9 bases. Germline trimming cut 6 bases from V and 4 bases from J; bases unmatched to any gene: 6. Per germline, CDR1 MNHEY and CDR2 SMNVEV (reference sequence). This CDR3 has 14 amino acids. CDR3 amino acids: CASSLTGQGYGYTF. The CDR3 DNA follows: TGTGCCAGCAGCCTAACGGGACAGGGCTATGGCTACACCTTC.

The rearrangement links TRBV7-6 to TRBJ1-5; D possibly corresponds to TRBD1 (5 bases). The V gene lost 4 bases and the J gene lost 0 bases, with 7 bases spanning the gap. CDR3 length equals 14 residues. Germline CDR1 and CDR2: SGHVS and FNYEAQ. The CDR3 DNA is TGTGCCAGCAGCTCCGGACATAGCAATCAGCCCCAGCATTTT. Translation gives CASSSGHSNQPQHF. The variable domain in full, with the rest retrieved from reference TRBV7-6 and TRBJ1-5, is GAGVSQSPRYKVTKRGQDVALRCDPISGHVSLYWYRQALGQGPEFLTYFNYEAQQDKSGLPNDRFSAERPEGSISTLTIQRTEQRDSAMYRCASSSGHSNQPQHFGDGTRLSIL.

The V call is TRBV5-1, the J call TRBJ2-5; TRBD1 matches at 8 bases. The J call is uncertain, as TRBJ2-7 better fits the DNA end. Germline CDR1 is SGHRS and CDR2 is YFSETQ. The CDR3 has 14 residues. The CDR3 DNA sequence: TGCGCCAGCAGCCAAGCAGGGGGCTCCCTCGAGCAGTACTTC. It translates to CASSQAGGSLEQYF.

This chain links TRBV7-9 with TRBJ2-2; D possibly corresponds to TRBD1 (6 bases). This CDR3 spans 15 amino acids. Trimming took 7 bases from V and 2 from J, leaving 14 bases between them. Germline values: CDR1 SEHNR, CDR2 FQNEAQ (reference sequence). CDR3 loop: CASTFRGGNTGELFF. DNA of the CDR3: TGTGCCAGCACCTTCCGAGGGGGTAACACCGGGGAGCTGTTTTTT.

The rearrangement links TRBV7-9 to TRBJ1-1; 7 nucleotides agree with TRBD1. V lost 5 bases to trimming and J lost 5 bases; unmatched junction nucleotides: 17. CDR1 is SEHNR, CDR2 FQNEAQ, per germline (reference sequence). This CDR3 is 17 amino acids long. The CDR3 bases are TGTGCCAGCAGCCCCACCGGGACAGAGTCCCTGCGGACTGAAGCTTTCTTT. It is translated as CASSPTGTESLRTEAFF. Using reference TRBV7-9 and TRBJ1-1 for the parts outside the CDR3, the full variable domain is DTGVSQNPRHKITKRGQNVTFRCDPISEHNRLYWYRQTLGQGPEFLTYFQNEAQLEKSRLLSDRFSAERPKGSFSTLEIQRTEQGDSAMYLCASSPTGTESLRTEAFFGQGTRLTVV.

This clone was counted only a few times. The chain uses TRBV7-9 and TRBJ1-1; a possible D gene is TRBD1 (5 bases). The CDR3 is made up of 15 amino acids. V was pared by 5 bases and J by 0 bases, with 13 bases between. The V gene's germline CDR1 is SEHNR and CDR2 FQNEAQ (reference sequence). As DNA, the CDR3 is TGTGCCAGCAGCCTCGAGGGGACTATGAACACTGAAGCTTTCTTT. Its protein product is CASSLEGTMNTEAFF.

The chain is built from TRBV7-9 and TRBJ1-2; the D is unclear. The germline V gene encodes CDR1 SEHNR and CDR2 FQNEAQ (reference sequence). The CDR3 spans 16 residues. Trimming pared 1 base from V and 0 bases from J, leaving 12 bases between. This CDR3 reads CASSLELLGANYGYTF. The CDR3, as DNA: TGTGCCAGCAGCTTAGAGTTACTCGGAGCTAACTATGGCTACACCTTC. Full variable domain (outside the CDR3, taken from reference TRBV7-9 and TRBJ1-2): DTGVSQNPRHKITKRGQNVTFRCDPISEHNRLYWYRQTLGQGPEFLTYFQNEAQLEKSRLLSDRFSAERPKGSFSTLEIQRTEQGDSAMYLCASSLELLGANYGYTFGSGTRLTVV.

The table lists this clone with a few counts. The V and J genes are TRBV7-8 and TRBJ1-3; TRBD1 is a possible D gene (6 bases). This CDR3 region has 14 residues. The germline V gene encodes CDR1 SGHVS and CDR2 FQNEAQ. V gave up 3 bases and J gave up 7 bases, with 13 bases separating them. The CDR3 DNA sequence: TGTGCCAGCAGCTTGAGGGAGGGGGGGAACACCATATATTTT. Protein: CASSLREGGNTIYF.

The V call is TRBV28, the J call TRBJ1-1; D is uncertain. Trimming stripped 1 base from V and 9 bases from J, with 9 bases between. The CDR3 is made up of 12 amino acids. In germline, CDR1 is MDHEN, CDR2 SYDVKM. The CDR3 DNA is TGTGCCAGCAGTTTATTCCCGGAGAAAGCTTTCTTT. This codes for CASSLFPEKAFF.

The chain carries TRBV13 and TRBJ2-3; 8 bases map to TRBD2. Germline V gene sequence: CDR1 PRHDT, CDR2 FYEKMQ (reference sequence). This CDR3 is built from 15 residues. J lost 0 bases, V lost 4 bases, and 3 bases had no gene match. The CDR3 nucleotides are TGTGCCAGCAGCTGGGGACTAGTGAGCACAGATACGCAGTATTTT. The encoded protein is CASSWGLVSTDTQYF.

This chain uses TRBV4-1 with TRBJ2-3, with TRBD2 matching over 9 bases. Germline CDR1 is MGHRA and CDR2 is YSYEKL. Losses at the gene ends were 2 bases for V and 15 bases for J; bases not matched to a gene: 9. The CDR3 loop spans 13 amino acids. The CDR3 DNA is TGCGCCAGCAGCCAAAGGGTGACTAGCGGCCACTATTTT. It specifies CASSQRVTSGHYF.

This rearrangement joins TRBV15 to TRBJ2-7; TRBD1 agrees at 7 bases. Per germline, CDR1 LNHNV and CDR2 YYDKDF (reference sequence). V lost 0 bases, J lost 1 base, and 12 bases stayed unmatched. This CDR3 comprises 18 residues. Written as DNA, the CDR3 is TGTGCCACCAGCAGAGAAAATGTCCGGGACAGTTTTTCCTACGAGCAGTACTTC. Protein product: CATSRENVRDSFSYEQYF.

This clone occurred once. The chain carries TRBV6-1 and TRBJ2-1; TRBD2 agrees at 11 bases. V lost 7 bases to trimming and J lost 4 bases; unmatched junction nucleotides: 6. Germline V gene lookup returns CDR1 MNHNS and CDR2 SASEGT. The CDR3 is 15 amino acids. The CDR3 here is CASTQLAGAYNEQFF. CDR3 DNA: TGTGCCAGCACCCAACTAGCGGGGGCTTACAATGAGCAGTTCTTC.

On this clone itself: Additional DNA sequences in this sample encode the identical CDR3. This sequence joins TRBV7-9 and TRBJ2-7; the D is unclear. CDR1 is SEHNR, CDR2 FQNEAQ, per germline (reference sequence). This CDR3 is built from 13 residues. V was shortened by 5 bases and J by 0 bases, with 8 bases between the two germline ends. The CDR3 DNA is TGTGCCAGCAGCCTACCGGGCTCCTACGAGCAGTACTTC. It specifies CASSLPGSYEQYF. Using reference TRBV7-9 and TRBJ2-7 for the parts outside the CDR3, the full variable domain is DTGVSQNPRHKITKRGQNVTFRCDPISEHNRLYWYRQTLGQGPEFLTYFQNEAQLEKSRLLSDRFSAERPKGSFSTLEIQRTEQGDSAMYLCASSLPGSYEQYFGPGTRLTVT.

The genes are TRBV9 and TRBJ1-5; 8 bases fit TRBD1. The germline V gene encodes CDR1 SGDLS and CDR2 YYNGEE. V shed 3 bases and J 2 bases; nucleotides not matched to a gene: 1. The CDR3 extends over 14 amino acids. The CDR3 loop reads CASSETGGNQPQHF. The CDR3 DNA reads as TGTGCCAGCAGCGAGACAGGGGGCAATCAGCCCCAGCATTTT.

The chain has TRBV11-2 and TRBJ1-1; D not certain. V was clipped by 3 bases and J by 0 bases, with 8 bases between them. Germline V gene data show CDR1 as SGHAT and CDR2 as FQNNGV. This CDR3 has 14 residues. The CDR3 nucleotides are TGTGCCAGCAGCTTGGGGAGTCTGAACACTGAAGCTTTCTTT. Protein: CASSLGSLNTEAFF.

The J gene is TRBJ2-3, the V gene TRBV10-3, with 10 bases that match TRBD2. Germline V gene sequence: CDR1 ENHRY, CDR2 SYGVKD. The ends lost 6 bases at V and 2 bases at J; junction bases unmatched: 5. The CDR3 spans 15 residues. CDR3 coding DNA: TGTGCCATCAGCGAAAGCGGGGGGGACACAGATACGCAGTATTTT. Its protein is CAISESGGDTDTQYF.

The V and J genes are TRBV14 and TRBJ1-2; D is possibly TRBD1 (6 bases). The CDR3 is 14 amino acids. Deletions cut 0 bases from V and 7 bases from J, with 12 bases between. Germline lookup yields CDR1 SGHDN and CDR2 FVKESK. CDR3 protein: CASSQELQGSGYTF. The CDR3, as DNA: TGTGCCAGCAGCCAAGAACTTCAGGGGAGTGGCTACACCTTC.